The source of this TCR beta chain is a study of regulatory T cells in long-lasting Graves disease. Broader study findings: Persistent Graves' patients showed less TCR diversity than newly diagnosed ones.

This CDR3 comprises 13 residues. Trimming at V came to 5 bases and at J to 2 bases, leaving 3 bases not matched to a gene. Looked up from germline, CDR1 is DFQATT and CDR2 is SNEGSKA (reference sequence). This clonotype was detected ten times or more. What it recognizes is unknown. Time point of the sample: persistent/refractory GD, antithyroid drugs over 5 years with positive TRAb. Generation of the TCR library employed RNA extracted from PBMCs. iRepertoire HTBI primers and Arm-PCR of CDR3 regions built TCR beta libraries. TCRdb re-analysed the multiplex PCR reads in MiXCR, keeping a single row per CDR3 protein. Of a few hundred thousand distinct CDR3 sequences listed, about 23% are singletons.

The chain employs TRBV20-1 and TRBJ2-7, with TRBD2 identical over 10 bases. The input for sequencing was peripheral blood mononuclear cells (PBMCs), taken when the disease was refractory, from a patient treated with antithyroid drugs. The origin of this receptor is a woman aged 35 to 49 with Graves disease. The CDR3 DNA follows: TGCAGTGCTTGGACTAGCGGAACCTACGAGCAGTACTTC. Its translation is CSAWTSGTYEQYF.